The 28 T cell receptor beta chains given below trace back to one sample, sequenced in a study of blood T cell repertoires in COVID-19. Profiling relied on immunoSEQ multiplex PCR, and the TCRdb table lists in-frame clones only, not all of them. The sample consists of fewer than 500,000 clones, about nine tenths of them appearing once. The sequenced sample consisted of peripheral blood. The origin of the receptors is a woman aged 30 to 39 with active or convalescent COVID-19.

The CDR3 DNA follows: TGTGCCAGCAGCCGGGACAGGGGGCGAGAGAAACTGTTTTTT. Amino acid sequence: CASSRDRGREKLFF. This chain uses TRBV27 with TRBJ1-4, with 12 positions matching TRBD1. Germline V lookup: CDR1 MNHEY, CDR2 SMNVEV (reference sequence). The trim removed 6 bases at V and 11 bases at J, leaving 7 bases unmatched. CDR3 length: 14 amino acids.

This clone showed up just once. V is TRBV4-1 and J is TRBJ2-7, with a tentative D call TRBD1 (6 bases). The ends were cut back, 1 base at V and 5 bases at J, with 12 bases in the middle. Looked up from germline, CDR1 is MGHRA and CDR2 is YSYEKL. The CDR3 spans 14 residues. CDR3 DNA: TGCGCCAGCAGCCAAGGAACAGGGAGCGACGAGCAGTACTTC. It codes for CASSQGTGSDEQYF.

This chain joins TRBV7-8 and TRBJ1-3; D remains unclear. Germline CDR1 is SGHVS and CDR2 is FQNEAQ. The CDR3 contains 15 residues. Trimming took 2 bases from V and 0 from J, leaving 8 bases between them. CDR3 region: CASSLILNSGNTIYF. CDR3 DNA: TGTGCCAGCAGCTTAATCTTAAACTCTGGAAACACCATATATTTT.

This clone is a singleton in its sample. V gene TRBV7-8 combines with J gene TRBJ2-7, with 11 nucleotides matching TRBD1. Trimming cost V 3 bases and J 4 bases; bases outside gene matches: 8. The CDR3 runs 16 residues. Germline-derived CDR1 and CDR2 are SGHVS and FQNEAQ. CDR3 DNA: TGTGCCAGCAGCTTTGGGGGACAGGGGGTATGGTACGAGCAGTACTTC. It is translated as CASSFGGQGVWYEQYF.

This clone was observed a handful of times. The genes are TRBV6-4 and TRBJ2-7; D unclear. Germline V gives CDR1 MRHNA, CDR2 SNTAGT. The CDR3 has 17 residues. Trimming shortened V by 2 bases and J by 3 bases, and 20 bases separated the two germline ends. The CDR3 here is CASSDGLTDKLHYEQYF. The CDR3 DNA sequence: TGTGCCAGCAGTGACGGTCTAACCGATAAACTCCACTACGAGCAGTACTTC.

This clone was counted a single time. This rearrangement joins TRBV10-2 to TRBJ2-5; 10 nucleotides line up with TRBD2. CDR1 is WSHSY and CDR2 is SAAADI in the germline V gene. The CDR3 totals 14 residues. V lost 4 bases to trimming and J lost 4 bases; unmatched junction nucleotides: 3. The CDR3 loop is CASSGLAGVETQYF. CDR3 DNA: TGCGCCAGCAGTGGTCTAGCGGGGGTAGAGACCCAGTACTTC.

The chain combines TRBV12-3 or TRBV12-4 with TRBJ1-5; tentatively, D is TRBD1 (5 bases). The CDR3 is made up of 13 amino acids. V was shortened by 4 bases and J by 7 bases, with 11 bases between the two germline ends. CDR3 protein: CASSSQGLQPQHF. The DNA of the CDR3 is TGTGCCAGCAGTTCTCAGGGATTGCAGCCCCAGCATTTT.

The sample holds one count of this clone. This rearrangement joins TRBV11-3 to TRBJ1-1; no definite D call. The ends were cut back, 5 bases at V and 6 bases at J, with 13 bases in the middle. This CDR3 region has 13 residues. Germline CDR1 reads SGHNT; CDR2 reads YENEEA. CDR3: CASSLGEVSEAFF. CDR3 coding DNA: TGTGCCAGCAGCCTCGGGGAGGTTTCTGAAGCTTTCTTT.

V and J are TRBV5-5 and TRBJ1-1; no clear D gene. Looked up from germline, CDR1 is SGHKS and CDR2 is YYEKEE (reference sequence). The CDR3 runs to 15 residues. V was clipped by 1 base and J by 4 bases, with 14 bases between them. CDR3: CASSLLGGWGTEAFF. Here the CDR3 DNA reads TGTGCCAGCAGCTTGTTGGGAGGATGGGGCACTGAAGCTTTCTTT.

J is TRBJ1-3 and V is TRBV5-6; D is possibly TRBD1 (6 bases). Germline assignment: CDR1 SGHDT and CDR2 YYEEEE. V dropped 0 bases and J dropped 7 bases, with 17 bases sitting between them. This CDR3 region has 16 residues. DNA of the CDR3: TGTGCCAGCAGCTTGGGCCCGGACAGATTCGCCAACACCATATATTTT. It codes for CASSLGPDRFANTIYF.

The chain has TRBV2 and TRBJ2-2; D gene unclear. V dropped 7 bases and J dropped 0 bases, with 15 bases sitting between them. In germline, CDR1 is SNHLY, CDR2 FYNNEI. The CDR3 totals 16 residues. This chain's CDR3 is CASNSAERTNTGELFF. The DNA for the CDR3 is TGTGCCAGCAACTCGGCGGAAAGGACGAACACCGGGGAGCTGTTTTTT.

The chain employs TRBV5-1 and TRBJ2-3; D is possibly TRBD1 (6 bases). This CDR3 contains 14 residues. Per the germline V gene, CDR1 is SGHRS and CDR2 is YFSETQ. Trimming took off 4 bases at V and 3 bases at J, with 12 bases between the two ends. Here the CDR3 reads CASSDPQGTDTQYF. The CDR3 nucleotides are TGCGCCAGCAGCGACCCCCAGGGGACAGATACGCAGTATTTT.

The chain couples TRBV19 to TRBJ1-1; D might be TRBD1 (5 bases). This CDR3 region has 14 residues. Trimming shortened V by 3 bases and J by 0 bases, and 8 bases separated the two germline ends. Per the germline V gene, CDR1 is LNHDA and CDR2 is SQIVND (reference sequence). CDR3 nucleotide sequence: TGTGCCAGTAGTATGCGGGGCATGAACACTGAAGCTTTCTTT. It codes for CASSMRGMNTEAFF.

CDR3 DNA: TGCGCCAGCAGCACGGGACAGCACAAACAAGAGACCCAGTACTTC. Protein product: CASSTGQHKQETQYF. The chain is built from TRBV5-1 and TRBJ2-5, with TRBD1 matching over 7 bases. The length of the CDR3 is 15 residues. V trimming: 4 bases; J trimming: 2 bases; junction bases outside the gene matches: 8. In germline, CDR1 is SGHRS, CDR2 YFSETQ.

The chain links TRBV27 to TRBJ1-2; D may be TRBD1 (6 bases). The CDR3 spans 13 residues. The germline V gene has CDR1 MNHEY and CDR2 SMNVEV (reference sequence). V was clipped by 7 bases and J by 7 bases, with 16 bases between them. CDR3 in DNA: TGTGCCAGCACCAGCGGGGGCTCTTTTGGCTACACCTTC. Residues: CASTSGGSFGYTF.

The chain has TRBV6-1 and TRBJ1-2; D is unresolved. Germline V gene lookup returns CDR1 MNHNS and CDR2 SASEGT. V lost 2 bases and J 4 bases, leaving 11 bases between the germline ends. The CDR3 is 14 residues long. CDR3 sequence: CASSEISAAYGYTF. CDR3 in DNA: TGTGCCAGCAGTGAAATCTCTGCGGCCTATGGCTACACCTTC.

The CDR3 sequence is CASSVDRGHGNEQFF. As DNA, the CDR3 is TGTGCCAGTAGTGTTGACAGGGGGCACGGCAATGAGCAGTTCTTC. The chain recombines TRBV19 with TRBJ2-1; 10 bases align to TRBD1. The CDR3 is made up of 15 amino acids. CDR1 and CDR2 from the germline V gene are LNHDA and SQIVND (reference sequence). With 5 bases clipped from V and 6 bases from J, the junction kept 7 bases outside the gene matches. Together with reference TRBV19 and TRBJ2-1, the CDR3 gives the full variable domain: DGGITQSPKYLFRKEGQNVTLSCEQNLNHDAMYWYRQDPGQGLRLIYYSQIVNDFQKGDIAEGYSVSREKKESFPLTVTSAQKNPTAFYLCASSVDRGHGNEQFFGPGTRLTVL.

The chain couples TRBV4-1 to TRBJ1-1; 10 positions agree with TRBD1. V shed 4 bases, J shed 6 bases, and the junction held 8 bases outside the gene matches. Germline V gene data show CDR1 as MGHRA and CDR2 as YSYEKL. The CDR3 covers 15 residues. This CDR3 reads CASSLDRGEFAEAFF. CDR3 sequence (DNA): TGCGCCAGCAGCCTGGACAGGGGGGAATTCGCTGAAGCTTTCTTT.

V gene TRBV7-9 combines with J gene TRBJ2-1, with 11 nucleotides matching TRBD2. The trim removed 4 bases at V and 3 bases at J, leaving 2 bases unmatched. The CDR3 loop spans 15 amino acids. In germline, CDR1 is SEHNR, CDR2 FQNEAQ (reference sequence). The CDR3 loop is CASSSTSGSYNEQFF. CDR3 sequence (DNA): TGTGCCAGCAGCTCAACTAGCGGGAGCTACAATGAGCAGTTCTTC.

This clone was observed a single time. The chain joins TRBV11-2 to TRBJ2-1, with 8 bases lining up with TRBD2. The V gene end was trimmed by 4 bases and the J gene end by 9 bases; junction bases not matched to a gene: 14. Germline V gene data show CDR1 as SGHAT and CDR2 as FQNNGV. The CDR3 is 16 residues long. As DNA, the CDR3 is TGTGCCAGCAGCTCACAGGACGTCCGGGGGGGCTCTGAGCAGTTCTTC. Encoded protein: CASSSQDVRGGSEQFF.

This clone came up once. The V gene is TRBV2, the J gene TRBJ1-5; TRBD1 matches 7 bases. V shed 6 bases, J shed 2 bases, and the junction held 7 bases outside the gene matches. The CDR3 runs to 15 residues. Germline assignment: CDR1 SNHLY and CDR2 FYNNEI. The CDR3 DNA sequence: TGTGCCAGCAGCCATGACAGGGAGGGCAATCAGCCCCAGCATTTT. This sequence encodes CASSHDREGNQPQHF. Using reference TRBV2 and TRBJ1-5 for the parts outside the CDR3, the full variable domain is EPEVTQTPSHQVTQMGQEVILRCVPISNHLYFYWYRQILGQKVEFLVSFYNNEISEKSEIFDDQFSVERPDGSNFTLKIRSTKLEDSAMYFCASSHDREGNQPQHFGDGTRLSIL.

The rearrangement joins TRBV29-1 to TRBJ2-1; 8 bases are a match to TRBD2. CDR1 SQVTM and CDR2 ANQGSEA come from the germline V gene. The CDR3 loop spans 17 amino acids. V shed 6 bases, J shed 8 bases, and the junction held 21 bases outside the gene matches. CDR3 sequence (DNA): TGCAGCGTGGGGAGCGTTGAATGGGGTAGCGGGATCCATGAGCAGTTCTTC. This translates into CSVGSVEWGSGIHEQFF.

Regarding this clone: Other DNA variants within this sample encode the same CDR3. V is TRBV7-9 and J is TRBJ1-1, with D tentatively TRBD1 (5 bases). The germline CDR1 and CDR2 sequences are SEHNR and FQNEAQ (reference sequence). The ends were cut back, 8 bases at V and 1 base at J, with 14 bases in the middle. The CDR3 runs 14 residues. CDR3 nucleotide sequence: TGTGCCAGCTCGGGGGGAACGGGGAACACTGAAGCTTTCTTT. Its translation is CASSGGTGNTEAFF.

To note about this clone: Other DNA sequences in this sample translate to the same CDR3. V usage is TRBV29-1 and J usage is TRBJ1-2, with D hard to call. Trimming took off 6 bases at V and 6 bases at J, with 11 bases between the two ends. Germline V gives CDR1 SQVTM, CDR2 ANQGSEA. This CDR3 is 11 amino acids long. CDR3 sequence (DNA): TGCAGCGTCGGAACGGGGAATGGCTACACCTTC. Amino acid sequence: CSVGTGNGYTF. Supplemented by reference TRBV29-1 and TRBJ1-2, the full variable domain reads SAVISQKPSRDICQRGTSLTIQCQVDSQVTMMFWYRQQPGQSLTLIATANQGSEATYESGFVIDKFPISRPNLTFSTLTVSNMSPEDSSIYLCSVGTGNGYTFGSGTRLTVV.

As DNA, the CDR3 is TGCGCCAGCAGCTCAACAAACCTAGCGGCCCGGGTTTACGAGCAGTACTTC. This sequence encodes CASSSTNLAARVYEQYF. This chain uses TRBV4-1 with TRBJ2-7, with 7 bases matching TRBD2. The CDR3 spans 17 residues. Trimming removed 5 bases from V and 4 bases from J; junction bases left unmatched: 17. Per the germline V gene, CDR1 is MGHRA and CDR2 is YSYEKL.

This chain uses TRBV7-9 with TRBJ2-1; 7 nucleotides agree with TRBD2. Germline CDR1 and CDR2: SEHNR and FQNEAQ (reference sequence). J gave up 9 bases and V 11 bases, and 10 bases lay outside the gene matches. The CDR3 is 12 residues long. The CDR3 DNA follows: TGTGCCGCGGGGCTAGCGGTAGTTGAGCAGTTCTTC. This translates into CAAGLAVVEQFF.

V and J are TRBV20-1 and TRBJ1-2, with D possibly TRBD1 on 6 matching bases. Per germline, CDR1 DFQATT and CDR2 SNEGSKA (reference sequence). The CDR3 is 11 amino acids. DNA for the CDR3: TGCAGGGCAGGGGACGGCTATGGCTACACCTTC. The encoded protein is CRAGDGYGYTF.

CDR3 amino acids: CASSTGISNSPLHF. The CDR3 nucleotides read TGTGCCAGCAGTACAGGGATAAGTAATTCACCCCTCCACTTT. This rearrangement joins TRBV6-4 to TRBJ1-6, with D possibly being TRBD1 (6 bases). With 5 bases removed from V and 6 bases from J, the gap between germline ends came to 11 bases. Per the germline V gene, CDR1 is MRHNA and CDR2 is SNTAGT. This CDR3 region has 14 residues.